The clone carrying this TCR beta chain has a handful of counts. Separate cDNA molecules each had unique molecular identifiers attached to them. TCRdb passed the 5' RACE reads through MiXCR, listing each CDR3 protein once. The repertoire holds about 61,000 distinct CDR3 sequences, about a tenth seen once, with about 1.7% in the top ten. CDR3 length: 20 amino acids. This sample stems from a study of early T cells in non-severe SARS-CoV-2 infection. The chain joins TRBV21-1 to TRBJ1-5; the D call TRBD1 from the table was never checked on the DNA. TRBV21-1 is recorded as a pseudogene. The source material was whole blood. This clonotype was obtained from an adult who was a healthcare worker with PCR-confirmed SARS-CoV-2 infection or an uninfected control (not recorded which). CDR3 sequence reads: CASSPQGANLLPASNQPQHF. The CDR3 DNA reads TGTGCCAGCAGCCCGCAGGGGGCTAACCTTTTACCTGCTAGCAATCAGCCCCAGCATTTT.